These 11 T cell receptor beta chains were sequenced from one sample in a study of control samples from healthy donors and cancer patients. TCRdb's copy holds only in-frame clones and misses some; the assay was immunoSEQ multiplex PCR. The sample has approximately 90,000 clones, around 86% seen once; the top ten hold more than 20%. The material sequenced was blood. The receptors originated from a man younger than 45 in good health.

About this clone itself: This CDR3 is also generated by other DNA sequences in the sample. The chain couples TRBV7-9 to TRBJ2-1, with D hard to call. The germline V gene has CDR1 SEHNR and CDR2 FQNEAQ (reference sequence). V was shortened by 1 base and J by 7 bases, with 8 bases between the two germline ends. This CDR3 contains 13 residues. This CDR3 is CASSLVGRNEQFF. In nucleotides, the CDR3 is TGTGCCAGCAGCTTAGTGGGTAGAAATGAGCAGTTCTTC.

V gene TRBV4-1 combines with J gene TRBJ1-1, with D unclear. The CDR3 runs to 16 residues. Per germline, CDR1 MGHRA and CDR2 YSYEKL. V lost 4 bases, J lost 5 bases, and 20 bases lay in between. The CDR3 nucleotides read TGCGCCAGCAGCCCACGCCAGGTAGGATTTGAAACTGAAGCTTTCTTT. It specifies CASSPRQVGFETEAFF.

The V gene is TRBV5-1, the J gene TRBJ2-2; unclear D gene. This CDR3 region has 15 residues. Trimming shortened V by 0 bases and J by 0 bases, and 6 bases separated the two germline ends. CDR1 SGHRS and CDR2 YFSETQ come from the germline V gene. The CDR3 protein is CASSLGRTNTGELFF. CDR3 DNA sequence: TGCGCCAGCAGCTTGGGACGGACGAACACCGGGGAGCTGTTTTTT.

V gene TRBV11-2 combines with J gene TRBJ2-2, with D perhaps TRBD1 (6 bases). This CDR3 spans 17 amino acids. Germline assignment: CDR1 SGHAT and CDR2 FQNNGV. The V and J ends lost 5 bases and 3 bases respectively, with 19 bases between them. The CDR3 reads CASSPWGRDTYTGELFF. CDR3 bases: TGTGCCAGCAGCCCTTGGGGTCGGGACACCTACACCGGGGAGCTGTTTTTT.

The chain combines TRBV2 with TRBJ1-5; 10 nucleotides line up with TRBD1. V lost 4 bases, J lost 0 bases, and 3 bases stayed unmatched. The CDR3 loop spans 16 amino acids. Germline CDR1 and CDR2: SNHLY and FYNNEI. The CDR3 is CASSVGTGDSNQPQHF. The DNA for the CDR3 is TGTGCCAGCAGTGTGGGGACAGGGGATAGCAATCAGCCCCAGCATTTT.

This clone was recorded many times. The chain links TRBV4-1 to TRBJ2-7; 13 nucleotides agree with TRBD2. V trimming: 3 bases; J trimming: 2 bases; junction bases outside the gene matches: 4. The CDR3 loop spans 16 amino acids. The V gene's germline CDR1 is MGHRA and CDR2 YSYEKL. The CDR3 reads CASSHPGTSGTYEQYF. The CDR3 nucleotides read TGCGCCAGCAGCCACCCCGGGACTAGCGGGACCTACGAGCAGTACTTC.

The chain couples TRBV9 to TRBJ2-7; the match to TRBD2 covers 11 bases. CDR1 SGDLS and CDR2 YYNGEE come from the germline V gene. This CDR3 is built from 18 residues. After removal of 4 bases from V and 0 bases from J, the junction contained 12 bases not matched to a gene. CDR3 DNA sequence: TGTGCCAGCAGCTCCGGGGCTAGCGGGGGGCGGAGCTCCTACGAGCAGTACTTC. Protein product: CASSSGASGGRSSYEQYF. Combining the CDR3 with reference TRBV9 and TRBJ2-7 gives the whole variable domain DSGVTQTPKHLITATGQRVTLRCSPRSGDLSVYWYQQSLDQGLQFLIQYYNGEERAKGNILERFSAQQFPDLHSELNLSSLELGDSALYFCASSSGASGGRSSYEQYFGPGTRLTVT.

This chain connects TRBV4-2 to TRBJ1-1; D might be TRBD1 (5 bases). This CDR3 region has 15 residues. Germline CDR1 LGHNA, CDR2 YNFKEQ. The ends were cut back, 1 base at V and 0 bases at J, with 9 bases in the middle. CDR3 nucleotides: TGTGCCAGCAGCCAAGGTCAGGGCATGAACACTGAAGCTTTCTTT. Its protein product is CASSQGQGMNTEAFF.

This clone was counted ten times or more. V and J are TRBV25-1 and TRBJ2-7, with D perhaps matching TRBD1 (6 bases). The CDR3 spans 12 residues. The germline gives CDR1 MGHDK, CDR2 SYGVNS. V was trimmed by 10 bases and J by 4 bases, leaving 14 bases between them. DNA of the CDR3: TGTGCCATCAACGGGACATCTTACGAGCAGTACGTC. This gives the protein CAINGTSYEQYV.

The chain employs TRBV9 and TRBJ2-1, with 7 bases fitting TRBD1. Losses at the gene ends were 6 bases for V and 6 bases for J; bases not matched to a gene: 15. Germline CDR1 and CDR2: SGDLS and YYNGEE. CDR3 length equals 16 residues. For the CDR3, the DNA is TGTGCCAGCACCGAACTTTCCTCGGGACAGATCAATGAGCAGTTCTTC. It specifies CASTELSSGQINEQFF.

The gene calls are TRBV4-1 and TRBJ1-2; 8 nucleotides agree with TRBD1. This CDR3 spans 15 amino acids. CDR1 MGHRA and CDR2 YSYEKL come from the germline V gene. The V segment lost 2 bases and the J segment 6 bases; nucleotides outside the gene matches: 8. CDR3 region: CASSQTTRGRNGYTF. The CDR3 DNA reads TGCGCCAGCAGCCAAACCACCAGGGGGCGAAATGGCTACACCTTC.